This T cell receptor (beta chain) was identified during a study of blood T cell repertoires in COVID-19. J lost 6 bases, V lost 2 bases, and 11 bases had no gene match. This CDR3 spans 17 amino acids. Germline CDR1 reads LGHDT; CDR2 reads YNNKEL (reference sequence). Measured with immunoSEQ multiplex PCR; TCRdb has only the in-frame clones, and not every one. Altogether approximately 300,000 clones are present, around 91% being singletons, with the ten largest covering approximately 4%. This receptor was identified in a woman under 30 with acute COVID-19. The chain employs TRBV3-1 (or the pseudogene TRBV3-2) and TRBJ2-1; 9 bases align to TRBD1. Source material: PBMCs or T cells enriched from blood (not recorded which). The chain's CDR3 is CASSQPFRGQGANEQFF. The CDR3 coding sequence is TGTGCCAGCAGCCAACCTTTTCGGGGACAGGGTGCCAATGAGCAGTTCTTC.